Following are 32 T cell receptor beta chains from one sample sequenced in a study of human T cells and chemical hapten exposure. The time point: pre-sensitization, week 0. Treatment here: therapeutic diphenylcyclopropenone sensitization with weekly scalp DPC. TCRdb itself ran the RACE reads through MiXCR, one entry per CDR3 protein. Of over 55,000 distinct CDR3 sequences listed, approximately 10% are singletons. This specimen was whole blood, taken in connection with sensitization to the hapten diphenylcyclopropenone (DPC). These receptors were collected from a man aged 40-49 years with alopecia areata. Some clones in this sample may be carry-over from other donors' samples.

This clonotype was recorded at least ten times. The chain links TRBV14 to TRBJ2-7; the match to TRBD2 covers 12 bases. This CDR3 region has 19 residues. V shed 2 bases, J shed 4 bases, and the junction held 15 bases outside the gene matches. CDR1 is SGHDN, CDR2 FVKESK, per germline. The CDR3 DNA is TGTGCCAGCAGCCAAAACCCCCGCCCAGCTAGCGGGAGGGCTTACGAGCAGTACTTC. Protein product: CASSQNPRPASGRAYEQYF.

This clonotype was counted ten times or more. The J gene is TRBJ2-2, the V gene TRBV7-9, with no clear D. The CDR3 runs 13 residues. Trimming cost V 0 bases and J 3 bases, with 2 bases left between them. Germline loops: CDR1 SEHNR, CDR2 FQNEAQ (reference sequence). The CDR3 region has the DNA TGTGCCAGCAGCTTAGCGGACACCGGGGAGCTGTTTTTT. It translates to CASSLADTGELFF. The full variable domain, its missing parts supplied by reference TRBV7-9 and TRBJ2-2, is DTGVSQNPRHKITKRGQNVTFRCDPISEHNRLYWYRQTLGQGPEFLTYFQNEAQLEKSRLLSDRFSAERPKGSFSTLEIQRTEQGDSAMYLCASSLADTGELFFGEGSRLTVL.

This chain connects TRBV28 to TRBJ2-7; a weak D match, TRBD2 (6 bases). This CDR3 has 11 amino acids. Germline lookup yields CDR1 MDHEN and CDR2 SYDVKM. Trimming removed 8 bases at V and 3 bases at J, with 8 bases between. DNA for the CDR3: TGTGCCAGCGCGGGGCGCTACGAGCAGTACTTC. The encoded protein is CASAGRYEQYF.

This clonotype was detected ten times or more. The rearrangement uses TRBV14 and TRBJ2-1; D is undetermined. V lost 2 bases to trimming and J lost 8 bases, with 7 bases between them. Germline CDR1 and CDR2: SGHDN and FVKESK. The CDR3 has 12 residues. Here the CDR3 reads CASSQNTDEQFF. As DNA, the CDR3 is TGTGCCAGCAGCCAAAACACAGATGAGCAGTTCTTC.

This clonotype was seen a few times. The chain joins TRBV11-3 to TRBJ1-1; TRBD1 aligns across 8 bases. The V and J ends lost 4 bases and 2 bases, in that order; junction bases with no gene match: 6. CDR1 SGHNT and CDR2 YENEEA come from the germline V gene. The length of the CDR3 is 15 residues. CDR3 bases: TGTGCCAGCAGCTCAGGGGGCGCGGGTAACACTGAAGCTTTCTTT. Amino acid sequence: CASSSGGAGNTEAFF.

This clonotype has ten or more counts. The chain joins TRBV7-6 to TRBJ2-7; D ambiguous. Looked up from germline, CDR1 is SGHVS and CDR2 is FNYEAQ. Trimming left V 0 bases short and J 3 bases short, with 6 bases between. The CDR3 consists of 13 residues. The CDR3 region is CASSLASDYEQYF. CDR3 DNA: TGTGCCAGCAGCTTAGCGTCGGACTACGAGCAGTACTTC.

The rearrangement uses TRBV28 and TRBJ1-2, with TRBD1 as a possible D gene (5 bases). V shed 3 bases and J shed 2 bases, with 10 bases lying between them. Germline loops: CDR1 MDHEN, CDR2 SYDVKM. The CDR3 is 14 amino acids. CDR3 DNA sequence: TGTGCCAGCAGTTTGCAGGGACCGAACTATGGCTACACCTTC. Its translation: CASSLQGPNYGYTF.

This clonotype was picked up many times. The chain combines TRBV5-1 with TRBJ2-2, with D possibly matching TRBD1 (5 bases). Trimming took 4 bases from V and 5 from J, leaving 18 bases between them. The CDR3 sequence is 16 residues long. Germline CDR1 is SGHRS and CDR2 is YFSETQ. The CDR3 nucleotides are TGCGCCAGCAGCCCCCAGACAGTCCGTGGAACCGGGGAGCTGTTTTTT. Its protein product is CASSPQTVRGTGELFF.

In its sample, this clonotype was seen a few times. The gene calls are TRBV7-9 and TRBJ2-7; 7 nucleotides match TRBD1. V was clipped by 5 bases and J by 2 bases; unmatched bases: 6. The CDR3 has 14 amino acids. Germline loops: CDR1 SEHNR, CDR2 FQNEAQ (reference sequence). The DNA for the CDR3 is TGTGCCAGCAGCCCGGGACAGAATCCCTACGAGCAGTACTTC. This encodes CASSPGQNPYEQYF.

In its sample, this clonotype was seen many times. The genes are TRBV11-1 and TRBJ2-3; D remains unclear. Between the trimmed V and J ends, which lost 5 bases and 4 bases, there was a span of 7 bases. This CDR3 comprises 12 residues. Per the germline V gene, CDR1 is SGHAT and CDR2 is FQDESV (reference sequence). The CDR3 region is CASSPLADTQYF. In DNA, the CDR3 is TGTGCCAGCAGCCCGTTGGCAGATACGCAGTATTTT.

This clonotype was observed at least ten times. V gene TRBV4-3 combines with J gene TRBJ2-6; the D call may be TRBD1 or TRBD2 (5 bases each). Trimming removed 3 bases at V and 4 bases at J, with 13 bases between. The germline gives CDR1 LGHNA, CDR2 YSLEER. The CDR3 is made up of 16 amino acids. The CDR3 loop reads CASSQGERGGANVLTF. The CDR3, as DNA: TGCGCCAGCAGCCAGGGGGAAAGAGGCGGGGCCAACGTCCTGACTTTC.

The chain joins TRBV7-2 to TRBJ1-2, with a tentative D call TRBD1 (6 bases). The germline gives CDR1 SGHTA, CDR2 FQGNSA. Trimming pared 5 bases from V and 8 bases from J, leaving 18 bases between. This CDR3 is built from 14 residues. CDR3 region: CASSPAGAGIGYTF. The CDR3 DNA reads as TGTGCCAGCAGCCCGGCAGGGGCAGGGATAGGCTACACCTTC.

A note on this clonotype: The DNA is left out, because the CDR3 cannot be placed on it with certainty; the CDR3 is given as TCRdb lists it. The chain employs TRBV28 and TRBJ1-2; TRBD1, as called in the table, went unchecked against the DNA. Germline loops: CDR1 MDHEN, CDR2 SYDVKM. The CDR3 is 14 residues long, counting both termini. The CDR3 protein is CTSSSSPGQGGYTF.

CDR3 bases: TGTGCCAGCAGCGTAGCAGCGGGAACGAACACCGGGGAGCTGTTTTTT. It codes for CASSVAAGTNTGELFF. V and J are TRBV9 and TRBJ2-2; 7 bases match TRBD2. CDR1 SGDLS and CDR2 YYNGEE come from the germline V gene. This CDR3 region has 16 residues. The ends lost 0 bases at V and 0 bases at J; junction bases unmatched: 2.

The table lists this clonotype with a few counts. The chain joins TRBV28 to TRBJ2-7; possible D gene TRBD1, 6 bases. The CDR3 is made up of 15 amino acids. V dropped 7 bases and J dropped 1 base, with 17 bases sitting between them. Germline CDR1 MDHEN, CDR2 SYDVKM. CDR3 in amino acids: CASTKSGTPSYEQYF. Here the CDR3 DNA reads TGTGCCAGCACCAAATCCGGGACACCGTCCTACGAGCAGTACTTC. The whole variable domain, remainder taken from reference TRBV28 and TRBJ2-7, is DVKVTQSSRYLVKRTGEKVFLECVQDMDHENMFWYRQDPGLGLRLIYFSYDVKMKEKGDIPEGYSVSREKKERFSLILESASTNQTSMYLCASTKSGTPSYEQYFGPGTRLTVT.

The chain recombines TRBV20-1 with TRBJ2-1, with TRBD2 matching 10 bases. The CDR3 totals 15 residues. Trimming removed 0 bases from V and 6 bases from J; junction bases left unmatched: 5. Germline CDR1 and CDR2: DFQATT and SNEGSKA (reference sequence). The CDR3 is CSARESVAGGNEQFF. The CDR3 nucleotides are TGCAGTGCTAGAGAGTCGGTAGCGGGAGGCAATGAGCAGTTCTTC.

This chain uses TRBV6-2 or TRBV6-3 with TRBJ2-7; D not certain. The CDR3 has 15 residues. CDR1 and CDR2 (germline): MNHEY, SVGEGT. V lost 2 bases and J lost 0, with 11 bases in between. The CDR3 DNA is TGTGCCAGCAGTTACGCGGACGCGAGCTCCTACGAGCAGTACTTC. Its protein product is CASSYADASSYEQYF.

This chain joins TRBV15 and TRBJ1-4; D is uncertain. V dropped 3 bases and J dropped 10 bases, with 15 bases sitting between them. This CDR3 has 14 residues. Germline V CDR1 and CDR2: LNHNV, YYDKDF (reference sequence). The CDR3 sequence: CATSSDRSLGKLFF. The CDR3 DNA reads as TGTGCCACCAGCAGCGACCGATCCCTTGGAAAACTGTTTTTT.

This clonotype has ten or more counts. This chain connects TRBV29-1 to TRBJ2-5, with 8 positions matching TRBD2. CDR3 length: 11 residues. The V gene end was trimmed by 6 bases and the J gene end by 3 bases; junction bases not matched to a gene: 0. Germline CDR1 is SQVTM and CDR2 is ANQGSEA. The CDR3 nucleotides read TGCAGCGTAGCGGGAGAAGAGACCCAGTACTTC. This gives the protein CSVAGEETQYF.

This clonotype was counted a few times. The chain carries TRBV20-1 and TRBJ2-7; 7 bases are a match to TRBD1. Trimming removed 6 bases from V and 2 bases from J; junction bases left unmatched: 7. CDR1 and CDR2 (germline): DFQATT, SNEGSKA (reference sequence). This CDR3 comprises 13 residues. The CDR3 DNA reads TGCAGTGCCGCGGACAGGAGTACCTACGAGCAGTACTTC. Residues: CSAADRSTYEQYF.

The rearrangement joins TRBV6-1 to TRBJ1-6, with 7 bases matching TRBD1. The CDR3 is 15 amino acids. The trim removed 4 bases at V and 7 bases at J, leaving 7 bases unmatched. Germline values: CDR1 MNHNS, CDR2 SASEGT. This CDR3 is CASSGQGGTNSPLHF. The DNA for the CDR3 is TGTGCCAGCAGTGGGCAGGGGGGGACGAATTCACCCCTCCACTTT.

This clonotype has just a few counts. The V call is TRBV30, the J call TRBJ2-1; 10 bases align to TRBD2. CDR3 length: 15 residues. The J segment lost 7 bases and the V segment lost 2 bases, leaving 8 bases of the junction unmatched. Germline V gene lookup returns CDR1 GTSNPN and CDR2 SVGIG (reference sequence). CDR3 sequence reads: CAWSFGTSATNEQFF. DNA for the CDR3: TGTGCCTGGAGTTTCGGGACTAGCGCTACGAATGAGCAGTTCTTC.

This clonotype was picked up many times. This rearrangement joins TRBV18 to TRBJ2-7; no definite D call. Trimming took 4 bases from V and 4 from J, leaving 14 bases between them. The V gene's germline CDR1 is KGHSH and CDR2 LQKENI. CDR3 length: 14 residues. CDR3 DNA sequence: TGTGCCAGCTCACAAGCCAGTCGTGGGTACGAGCAGTACTTC. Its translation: CASSQASRGYEQYF.

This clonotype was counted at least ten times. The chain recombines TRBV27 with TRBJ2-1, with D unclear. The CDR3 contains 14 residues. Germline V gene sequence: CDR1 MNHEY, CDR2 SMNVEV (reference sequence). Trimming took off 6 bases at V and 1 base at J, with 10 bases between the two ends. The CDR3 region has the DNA TGTGCCAGCAGCCTGGCCGGGTCCTACAATGAGCAGTTCTTC. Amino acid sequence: CASSLAGSYNEQFF.

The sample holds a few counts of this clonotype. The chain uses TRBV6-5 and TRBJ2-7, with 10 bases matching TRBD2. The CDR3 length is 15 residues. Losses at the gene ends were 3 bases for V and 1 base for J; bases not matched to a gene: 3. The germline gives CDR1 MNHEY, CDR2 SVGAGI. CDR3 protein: CASSYGTSDSYEQYF. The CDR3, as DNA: TGTGCCAGCAGTTATGGGACTAGCGATTCCTACGAGCAGTACTTC.

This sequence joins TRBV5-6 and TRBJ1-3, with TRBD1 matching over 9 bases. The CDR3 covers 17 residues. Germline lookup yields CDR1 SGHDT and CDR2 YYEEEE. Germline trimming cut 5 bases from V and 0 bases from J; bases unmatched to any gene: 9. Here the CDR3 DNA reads TGTGCCAGCAGTCTACCCGGGACAGGGAGCTCTGGAAACACCATATATTTT. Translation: CASSLPGTGSSGNTIYF.

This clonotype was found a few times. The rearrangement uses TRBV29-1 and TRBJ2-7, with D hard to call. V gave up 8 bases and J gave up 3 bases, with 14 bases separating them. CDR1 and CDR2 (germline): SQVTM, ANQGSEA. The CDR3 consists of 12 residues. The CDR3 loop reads CSFSDGYYEQYF. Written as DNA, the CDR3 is TGCAGCTTTTCCGACGGGTACTACGAGCAGTACTTC.

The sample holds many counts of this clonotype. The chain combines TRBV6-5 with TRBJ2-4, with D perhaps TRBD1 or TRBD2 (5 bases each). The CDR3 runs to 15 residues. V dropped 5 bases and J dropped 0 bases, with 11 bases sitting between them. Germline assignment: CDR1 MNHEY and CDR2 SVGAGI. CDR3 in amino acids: CASSAAGTAKNIQYF. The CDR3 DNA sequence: TGTGCCAGCAGTGCGGCCGGGACAGCCAAAAACATTCAGTACTTC.

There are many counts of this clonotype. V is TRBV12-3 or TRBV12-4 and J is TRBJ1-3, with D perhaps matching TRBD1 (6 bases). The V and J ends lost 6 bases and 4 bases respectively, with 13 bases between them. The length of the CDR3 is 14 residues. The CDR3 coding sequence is TGTGCCAGCAGCTACACCGGGACAGGAAACACCATATATTTT. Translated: CASSYTGTGNTIYF.

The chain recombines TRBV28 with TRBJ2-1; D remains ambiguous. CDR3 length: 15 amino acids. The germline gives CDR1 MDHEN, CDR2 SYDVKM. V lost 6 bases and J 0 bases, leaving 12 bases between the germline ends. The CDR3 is CASSATLSSYNEQFF. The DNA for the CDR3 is TGTGCCAGCAGCGCAACTTTGAGCTCCTACAATGAGCAGTTCTTC. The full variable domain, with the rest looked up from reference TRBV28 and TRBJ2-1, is DVKVTQSSRYLVKRTGEKVFLECVQDMDHENMFWYRQDPGLGLRLIYFSYDVKMKEKGDIPEGYSVSREKKERFSLILESASTNQTSMYLCASSATLSSYNEQFFGPGTRLTVL.

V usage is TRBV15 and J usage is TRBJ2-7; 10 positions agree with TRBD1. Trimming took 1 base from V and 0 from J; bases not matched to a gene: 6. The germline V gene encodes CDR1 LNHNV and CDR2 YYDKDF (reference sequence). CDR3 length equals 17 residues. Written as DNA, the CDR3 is TGTGCCACCAGCAGAGCTGGACAGGGGGGGAGCTCCTACGAGCAGTACTTC. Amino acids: CATSRAGQGGSSYEQYF.

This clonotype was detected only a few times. In DNA form, the CDR3 reads TGCAGCGTTGATGAGGGCACAGATACGCAGTATTTT. This gives the protein CSVDEGTDTQYF. The chain has TRBV29-1 and TRBJ2-3; D uncertain. The germline CDR1 and CDR2 sequences are SQVTM and ANQGSEA. The V and J ends lost 3 bases and 1 base respectively, with 5 bases between them. CDR3 length: 12 amino acids.